This T cell receptor beta chain was documented in a study of sequential checkpoint blockade in melanoma. In the study overall: Patients were randomized 1:1 to nivolumab-then-ipilimumab or ipilimumab-then-nivolumab first-line. Each arm's sequence ended with maintenance nivolumab.

Here immunoSEQ multiplex PCR was the method, and the copy in TCRdb shows in-frame clones only, minus some. The profile shows about 9,100 clones, roughly 80% of them singletons. Sample treatment: randomized to nivolumab then ipilimumab (arm A) or the reverse (arm B). Patients had received no earlier DNA-damaging chemotherapy. From thawed PBMCs, live CD3+CD8+ cells negative for CD19 and CD56 were sorted. The CDR3 contains 16 residues. Trimming removed 0 bases from V and 8 bases from J, with 19 bases in between. In germline, CDR1 is LGHNT, CDR2 FRNRAP. The TCR originated in a human donor with melanoma. The rearrangement links TRBV12-5 to TRBJ1-2; D not certain. The material sequenced was CD8+ T cells sorted from blood (inferred from file names), taken from a patient given nivolumab and ipilimumab in sequence. DNA for the CDR3: TGTGCTAGTGGTTTGGTATTGGCCAGACTATCAGAGGGCTACACCTTC. This translates into CASGLVLARLSEGYTF.